The T cell receptor beta chain under discussion was sequenced for a study of blood T cell repertoires in COVID-19. CDR3 length equals 13 residues. V lost 8 bases and J 4 bases, leaving 14 bases between the germline ends. Germline CDR1 MNHEY, CDR2 SVGAGI. The sample holds one count of this clone. Repertoires were generated with immunoSEQ multiplex PCR, while TCRdb's copy carries only in-frame clones and drops some. This sample carries around 100,000 clones, roughly 89% of them seen once, and the ten largest clones take 1.9%. This rearrangement joins TRBV6-5 to TRBJ1-2, with D unresolved. Sequencing was carried out using peripheral blood. The sequence came from a woman between 45 and 65 years old with COVID-19, enrolled during active disease. The CDR3 loop reads CASSSGVPYGYTF. CDR3 sequence (DNA): TGTGCCAGCTCCAGCGGGGTACCCTATGGCTACACCTTC.